The clone carrying this TCR beta chain was seen a single time. This sample is part of a study of blood T cell repertoires in COVID-19. Study context: Whether acute or convalescent, the COVID-19 samples came from the United States, Italy and Spain. The cDNA or gDNA used as material had been derived from T cells, B-cell-depleted T cells, or PBMCs.

Original processing methods: Amplification with reference gene primers provided the estimates of nucleated cell counts. Assay: immunoSEQ multiplex PCR; the TCRdb copy retains only in-frame clones and omits some. That table furnishes V, J and clone size, whereas the DNA furnished D and trimming. The sample contains under 60,000 clones, approximately 80% of which appear only once. The CDR3 has 16 amino acids. Germline assignment: CDR1 MNHEY and CDR2 SVGEGT. V was pared by 2 bases and J by 8 bases, with 16 bases between. The chain links TRBV6-2 or TRBV6-3 to TRBJ1-6; weak D call: TRBD1 (5 bases). The sequence came from a man between 60 and 75 years old with acute or convalescent COVID-19. Sequenced: peripheral blood. The CDR3 region is CASSYVPGKGDSPLHF. CDR3 nucleotides: TGTGCCAGCAGTTACGTGCCAGGGAAAGGGGATTCACCCCTCCACTTT.